A single sample gave rise to the 30 T cell receptor beta chains below, sequenced in a study of cytomegalovirus exposure and HLA in healthy donors. 13 Jbeta primers and 60 Vbeta primers were used for the PCR. The protocol was immunoSEQ multiplex PCR, while the TCRdb copy is restricted to in-frame clones and leaves out a portion. The sample contains approximately 82,000 clones, roughly 58% of which appear only once. The sequencing sample was made of PBMCs. The receptors originated from a woman younger than 45 in good health and CMV-seropositive.

This clone was seen only a few times. The rearrangement links TRBV5-1 to TRBJ1-1, with D perhaps TRBD1 (5 bases). This CDR3 is built from 14 residues. From germline, CDR1 is SGHRS and CDR2 YFSETQ. The V end was cut by 2 bases, the J end by 3 bases, with 11 bases between. This chain's CDR3 is CASSLGREDTEAFF. The CDR3 nucleotides are TGCGCCAGCAGCTTAGGCAGGGAGGACACTGAAGCTTTCTTT.

J is TRBJ1-1 and V is TRBV7-6; the D gene is possibly TRBD1 (5 bases). V was trimmed by 5 bases and J by 1 base, leaving 11 bases between them. Germline CDR1 reads SGHVS; CDR2 reads FNYEAQ. This CDR3 is 14 amino acids long. The CDR3 DNA follows: TGTGCCAGCAGCAGTGGACACTCGAACACTGAAGCTTTCTTT. It specifies CASSSGHSNTEAFF.

This rearrangement joins TRBV6-9 to TRBJ1-6, with no clear D. Germline V gene data show CDR1 as MNHGY and CDR2 as SVAAGI. The V and J ends lost 4 bases and 7 bases respectively, with 14 bases between them. This CDR3 is 15 amino acids long. CDR3: CASSSPEKRNSPLHF. CDR3 coding DNA: TGTGCCAGCAGTTCCCCGGAGAAAAGGAATTCACCCCTCCACTTT.

This clone was detected a few times. V gene TRBV19 combines with J gene TRBJ2-1, with 11 bases fitting TRBD2. The germline V gene encodes CDR1 LNHDA and CDR2 SQIVND (reference sequence). The CDR3 covers 12 residues. The V gene end was trimmed by 10 bases and the J gene end by 6 bases; junction bases not matched to a gene: 2. CDR3 protein: CATLAGGNEQFF. DNA of the CDR3: TGTGCCACCCTAGCGGGGGGCAATGAGCAGTTCTTC.

At least ten counts were recorded for this clone. This chain connects TRBV10-3 to TRBJ1-1; 7 bases are a match to TRBD1. The CDR3 has 14 residues. Looked up from germline, CDR1 is ENHRY and CDR2 is SYGVKD. The V gene end was trimmed by 4 bases and the J gene end by 5 bases; junction bases not matched to a gene: 7. The CDR3 here is CAISGDREWTEAFF. CDR3 nucleotides: TGTGCCATCAGTGGTGACAGGGAGTGGACTGAAGCTTTCTTT.

This chain joins TRBV6-6 and TRBJ1-1; possible D gene TRBD1, 6 bases. Trimming stripped 0 bases from V and 7 bases from J, with 12 bases between. The CDR3 has 14 amino acids. From germline, CDR1 is MNHNY and CDR2 SVGAGI (reference sequence). DNA for the CDR3: TGTGCCAGCAGTTACTCGTCAACAGGGATTGAAGCTTTCTTT. This gives the protein CASSYSSTGIEAFF.

This clone was found a few times. The genes are TRBV6-5 and TRBJ2-7; TRBD1 might be the D (6 bases). Germline V gene sequence: CDR1 MNHEY, CDR2 SVGAGI. V lost 6 bases and J 5 bases, leaving 14 bases between the germline ends. The CDR3 extends over 13 amino acids. CDR3 amino acids: CASRTGFRDEQYF. In DNA form, the CDR3 reads TGTGCCAGCAGGACAGGTTTCAGGGACGAGCAGTACTTC.

This clone appeared a single time. The sample contains more than one DNA sequence encoding this CDR3. The chain recombines TRBV7-9 with TRBJ1-5; D unresolved. Germline V gene sequence: CDR1 SEHNR, CDR2 FQNEAQ (reference sequence). Trimming removed 5 bases at V and 4 bases at J, with 15 bases between. The CDR3 is 15 residues long. As DNA, the CDR3 is TGTGCCAGCAGCCAAGGTACGGCGGGTAATCAGCCCCAGCATTTT. Translation: CASSQGTAGNQPQHF. The full variable domain, with the rest looked up from reference TRBV7-9 and TRBJ1-5, is DTGVSQNPRHKITKRGQNVTFRCDPISEHNRLYWYRQTLGQGPEFLTYFQNEAQLEKSRLLSDRFSAERPKGSFSTLEIQRTEQGDSAMYLCASSQGTAGNQPQHFGDGTRLSIL.

There are a few counts of this clone. This chain connects TRBV5-6 to TRBJ1-4; D not resolved. V dropped 0 bases and J dropped 8 bases, with 11 bases sitting between them. Germline V CDR1 and CDR2: SGHDT, YYEEEE. The CDR3 is 14 residues long. The CDR3 DNA is TGTGCCAGCAGCTTGGATTTGGGCCGCGAAAAACTGTTTTTT. It codes for CASSLDLGREKLFF.

This sequence joins TRBV5-1 and TRBJ1-3, with D tentatively TRBD1 (5 bases). This CDR3 is 15 amino acids long. Per the germline V gene, CDR1 is SGHRS and CDR2 is YFSETQ. V was clipped by 4 bases and J by 0 bases, with 11 bases between them. This CDR3 reads CASSIGHASGNTIYF. The DNA for the CDR3 is TGCGCCAGCAGCATCGGACACGCCTCTGGAAACACCATATATTTT.

The chain uses TRBV4-2 and TRBJ2-3, with TRBD2 identical over 8 bases. The V and J ends lost 2 bases and 4 bases, in that order; junction bases with no gene match: 8. Per the germline V gene, CDR1 is LGHNA and CDR2 is YNFKEQ. The CDR3 covers 16 residues. The CDR3 DNA reads as TGTGCCAGCAGCCAACAAGGGGCTAGCGGGCCAGATACGCAGTATTTT. Protein: CASSQQGASGPDTQYF.

The chain recombines TRBV18 with TRBJ1-4; D not resolved. The ends were cut back, 2 bases at V and 2 bases at J, with 12 bases in the middle. This CDR3 spans 16 amino acids. CDR1 is KGHSH, CDR2 LQKENI, per germline. The CDR3 spells CASSPSVGDTNEKLFF. The CDR3 DNA is TGTGCCAGCTCACCATCCGTCGGGGATACTAATGAAAAACTGTTTTTT. The full variable domain, with the rest looked up from reference TRBV18 and TRBJ1-4, is NAGVMQNPRHLVRRRGQEARLRCSPMKGHSHVYWYRQLPEEGLKFMVYLQKENIIDESGMPKERFSAEFPKEGPSILRIQQVVRGDSAAYFCASSPSVGDTNEKLFFGSGTQLSVL.

The rearrangement links TRBV4-1 to TRBJ1-1; D not resolved. The CDR3 totals 15 residues. Germline CDR1 MGHRA, CDR2 YSYEKL. The V end lost 1 base, the J end lost 1 base, and 10 bases lay between the germline ends. The CDR3 protein is CASSQVSSGNTEAFF. The CDR3 DNA sequence: TGCGCCAGCAGCCAAGTGAGCTCAGGGAACACTGAAGCTTTCTTT.

The CDR3 loop is CSVEPVQGGPYEQYF. CDR3 DNA sequence: TGCAGCGTTGAACCGGTGCAGGGGGGCCCCTACGAGCAGTACTTC. V usage is TRBV29-1 and J usage is TRBJ2-7; possibly TRBD1 for D (7 bases). The CDR3 extends over 15 amino acids. Germline V CDR1 and CDR2: SQVTM, ANQGSEA. The V end was cut by 2 bases, the J end by 2 bases, with 16 bases between.

The CDR3 loop is CASSSGATYEQYF. The CDR3 DNA reads as TGTGCCAGCAGCTCCGGAGCGACCTACGAGCAGTACTTC. The chain links TRBV12-1 to TRBJ2-7; the tabulated D call, TRBD2, remains unverified against the DNA. TRBV12-1 is flagged as a pseudogene. CDR3 length: 13 residues.

The chain employs TRBV7-9 and TRBJ2-3, with 7 bases aligning to TRBD2. CDR1 SEHNR and CDR2 FQNEAQ come from the germline V gene (reference sequence). Germline trimming cut 5 bases from V and 4 bases from J; bases unmatched to any gene: 9. CDR3 length: 15 amino acids. CDR3 in amino acids: CASSQESGGADTQYF. The CDR3 DNA follows: TGTGCCAGCAGCCAAGAAAGTGGGGGGGCAGATACGCAGTATTTT.

The J gene is TRBJ2-7, the V gene TRBV5-5; 8 nucleotides line up with TRBD1. This CDR3 is built from 13 residues. From germline, CDR1 is SGHKS and CDR2 YYEKEE (reference sequence). Trimming at V came to 5 bases and at J to 7 bases, leaving 8 bases not matched to a gene. Here the CDR3 reads CASRQGVTEEQYF. The DNA of the CDR3 is TGTGCCAGCAGACAGGGGGTGACGGAAGAGCAGTACTTC.

The chain links TRBV18 to TRBJ1-2, with 9 bases matching TRBD1. V was clipped by 5 bases and J by 3 bases; unmatched bases: 10. This CDR3 has 16 residues. Germline-derived CDR1 and CDR2 are KGHSH and LQKENI. The CDR3 reads CASSVGTGSNDYGYTF. CDR3 nucleotides: TGTGCCAGCTCAGTCGGGACAGGGAGTAACGACTATGGCTACACCTTC.

This clone appeared once. The chain has TRBV5-1 and TRBJ2-5; 13 bases fit TRBD2. CDR1 and CDR2 (germline): SGHRS, YFSETQ. Trimming at V came to 4 bases and at J to 5 bases, leaving 5 bases not matched to a gene. There are 15 residues in the CDR3. The CDR3 region is CASSGGTSGVETQYF. For the CDR3, the DNA is TGCGCCAGCAGCGGTGGGACTAGCGGGGTTGAGACCCAGTACTTC.

CDR3 loop: CASSGHGQKYEQYF. The CDR3, as DNA: TGTGCCAGTAGTGGTCATGGACAAAAGTACGAGCAGTACTTC. The chain combines TRBV19 with TRBJ2-7, with TRBD1 as a possible D gene (5 bases). The CDR3 spans 14 residues. The V and J ends lost 5 bases and 4 bases respectively, with 15 bases between them. Germline CDR1 reads LNHDA; CDR2 reads SQIVND (reference sequence). The full variable domain, rest sourced from reference TRBV19 and TRBJ2-7, is DGGITQSPKYLFRKEGQNVTLSCEQNLNHDAMYWYRQDPGQGLRLIYYSQIVNDFQKGDIAEGYSVSREKKESFPLTVTSAQKNPTAFYLCASSGHGQKYEQYFGPGTRLTVT.

On this clone itself: The junction departs from the called germline gene at one end, perhaps through a read error. CDR3 sequence reads: CASSGQGYNEQLF. CDR3 nucleotide sequence: TGTGCCAGCTCAGGTCAGGGTTACAATGAGCAGCTCTTC. This chain joins TRBV18 and TRBJ2-1, with D perhaps TRBD1 (5 bases). Germline CDR1 KGHSH, CDR2 LQKENI. This CDR3 is built from 13 residues.

V is TRBV7-2 and J is TRBJ2-2; TRBD2 might be the D (6 bases). This CDR3 comprises 15 residues. With 4 bases removed from V and 4 bases from J, the gap between germline ends came to 13 bases. From germline, CDR1 is SGHTA and CDR2 FQGNSA. DNA for the CDR3: TGTGCCAGCAGCTATCTGTCCGGGGGCACCGGGGAGCTGTTTTTT. Amino acids: CASSYLSGGTGELFF.

This clone has only a few counts. The chain has TRBV5-5 and TRBJ2-7; 7 nucleotides align to TRBD1. This CDR3 is built from 14 residues. J lost 7 bases, V lost 4 bases, and 11 bases had no gene match. Looked up from germline, CDR1 is SGHKS and CDR2 is YYEKEE (reference sequence). CDR3 amino acids: CASSKLTGPEEQYF. CDR3 nucleotides: TGTGCCAGCAGCAAGCTGACAGGGCCGGAGGAGCAGTACTTC.

In its sample, this clone was seen a few times. This chain joins TRBV28 and TRBJ1-3, with D hard to call. This CDR3 contains 14 residues. CDR1 and CDR2 from the germline V gene are MDHEN and SYDVKM. Trimming took off 7 bases at V and 2 bases at J, with 12 bases between the two ends. The chain's CDR3 is CASTAVAPGNTIYF. In DNA, the CDR3 is TGTGCCAGCACGGCGGTCGCTCCTGGAAACACCATATATTTT.

Notes on this clone: A read error may account for a junction end that differs from germline. The CDR3 DNA follows: TGTGCCGGCAGCTCGGGAGGCAGTACCTACGAGCAGTACTTC. Amino acids: CAGSSGGSTYEQYF. This rearrangement joins TRBV5-4 to TRBJ2-7; TRBD2 aligns across 7 bases. The CDR3 consists of 14 residues. Germline V gene lookup returns CDR1 SGHNT and CDR2 YYREEE (reference sequence).

The rearrangement links TRBV29-1 to TRBJ2-7; 7 positions match TRBD2. The CDR3 is 13 residues long. The V gene's germline CDR1 is SQVTM and CDR2 ANQGSEA. J lost 13 bases, V lost 3 bases, and 15 bases had no gene match. This chain's CDR3 is CSVERSGEGAQYF. The DNA of the CDR3 is TGCAGCGTTGAGAGAAGCGGGGAGGGCGCTCAATACTTC.

The rearrangement uses TRBV28 and TRBJ2-7, with D perhaps TRBD1 (6 bases). Deletions cut 5 bases from V and 6 bases from J, with 11 bases between. The CDR3 length is 12 residues. Looked up from germline, CDR1 is MDHEN and CDR2 is SYDVKM. For the CDR3, the DNA is TGTGCCAGCAGTCAACAGGGTCTCGAGCAGTACTTC. This gives the protein CASSQQGLEQYF.

The V gene is TRBV11-2, the J gene TRBJ1-2; no clear D gene. The V end was cut by 1 base, the J end by 5 bases, with 20 bases between. Germline CDR1 reads SGHAT; CDR2 reads FQNNGV. This CDR3 comprises 17 residues. The DNA for the CDR3 is TGTGCCAGCAGCTTAGCCACGGGAATTCTCTCAAAATATGGCTACACCTTC. It is translated as CASSLATGILSKYGYTF. Drawing the rest from reference TRBV11-2 and TRBJ1-2, the complete variable domain is EAGVAQSPRYKIIEKRQSVAFWCNPISGHATLYWYQQILGQGPKLLIQFQNNGVVDDSQLPKDRFSAERLKGVDSTLKIQPAKLEDSAVYLCASSLATGILSKYGYTFGSGTRLTVV.

The V call is TRBV5-6, the J call TRBJ2-1, with TRBD1 as a possible D gene (6 bases). Germline V CDR1 and CDR2: SGHDT, YYEEEE. CDR3 length: 14 amino acids. V was shortened by 4 bases and J by 10 bases, with 18 bases between the two germline ends. CDR3 DNA sequence: TGTGCCAGCAGCCCATCTAGGGGGTTGGCAGAGCAGTTCTTC. This sequence encodes CASSPSRGLAEQFF.

CDR3 sequence (DNA): TGCGCCAGCAGCCAGGTAGCGGGTTTCGGCGGTGATACGCAGTATTTT. This encodes CASSQVAGFGGDTQYF. The rearrangement uses TRBV5-1 and TRBJ2-3; 7 nucleotides line up with TRBD2. Trimming removed 4 bases from V and 6 bases from J; junction bases left unmatched: 14. CDR1 SGHRS and CDR2 YFSETQ come from the germline V gene. This CDR3 has 16 residues.